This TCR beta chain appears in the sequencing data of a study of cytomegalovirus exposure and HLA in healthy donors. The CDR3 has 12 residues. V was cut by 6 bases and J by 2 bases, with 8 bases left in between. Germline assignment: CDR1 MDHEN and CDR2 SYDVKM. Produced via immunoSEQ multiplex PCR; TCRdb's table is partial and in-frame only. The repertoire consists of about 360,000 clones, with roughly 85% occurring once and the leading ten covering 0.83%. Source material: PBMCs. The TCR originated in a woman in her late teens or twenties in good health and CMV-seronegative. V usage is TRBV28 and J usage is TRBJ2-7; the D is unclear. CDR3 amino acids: CASSYMTYEQYF. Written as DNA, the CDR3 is TGTGCCAGCAGCTATATGACCTACGAGCAGTACTTC.